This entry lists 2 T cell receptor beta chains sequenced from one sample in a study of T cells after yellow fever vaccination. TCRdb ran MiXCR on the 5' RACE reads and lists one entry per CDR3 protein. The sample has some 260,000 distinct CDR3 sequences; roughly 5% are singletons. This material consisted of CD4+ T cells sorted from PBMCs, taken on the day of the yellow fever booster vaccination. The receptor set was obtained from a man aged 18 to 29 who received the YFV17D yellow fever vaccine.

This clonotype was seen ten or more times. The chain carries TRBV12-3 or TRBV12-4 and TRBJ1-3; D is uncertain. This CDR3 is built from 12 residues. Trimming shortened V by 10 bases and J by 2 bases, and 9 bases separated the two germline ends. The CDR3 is CANAWAGNTIYF. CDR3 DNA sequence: TGTGCCAATGCGTGGGCTGGAAACACCATATATTTT.

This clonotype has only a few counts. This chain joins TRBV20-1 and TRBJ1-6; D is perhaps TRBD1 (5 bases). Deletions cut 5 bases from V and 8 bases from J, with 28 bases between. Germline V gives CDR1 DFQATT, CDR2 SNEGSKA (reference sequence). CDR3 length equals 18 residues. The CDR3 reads CSAPRNGGKVLDDSPLHF. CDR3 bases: TGCAGTGCTCCGAGAAATGGGGGGAAGGTTTTGGATGATTCACCCCTCCACTTT.